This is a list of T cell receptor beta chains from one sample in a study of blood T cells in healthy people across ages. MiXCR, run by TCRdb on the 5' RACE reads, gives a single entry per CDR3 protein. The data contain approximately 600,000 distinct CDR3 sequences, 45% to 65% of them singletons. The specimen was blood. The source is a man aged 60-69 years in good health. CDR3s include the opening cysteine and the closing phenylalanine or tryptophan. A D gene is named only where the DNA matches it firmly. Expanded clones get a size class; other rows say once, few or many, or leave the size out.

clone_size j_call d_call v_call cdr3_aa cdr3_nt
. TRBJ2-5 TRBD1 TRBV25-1 CASGAFTGDETQYF TGTGCCAGCGGCGCCTTCACAGGGGACGAGACCCAGTACTTC
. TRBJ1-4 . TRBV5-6 CASSLKAGTVNEKLFF TGTGCCAGCAGCTTGAAGGCGGGGACCGTAAATGAAAAACTGTTTTTT
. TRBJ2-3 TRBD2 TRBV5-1 CASSLREGSSTDTQYF TGCGCCAGCAGCTTGCGGGAGGGATCAAGCACAGATACGCAGTATTTT
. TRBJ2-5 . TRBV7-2 CASSARRGHGTQYF TGTGCCAGCAGCGCACGAAGGGGTCATGGTACCCAGTACTTT
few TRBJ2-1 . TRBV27 CASKRFRESYNEQFF TGTGCCAGCAAACGTTTCAGGGAATCCTACAATGAGCAGTTCTTC
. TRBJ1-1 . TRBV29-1 CSVDRGGTEAFF TGCAGCGTTGACAGGGGTGGCACTGAAGCTTTCTTT
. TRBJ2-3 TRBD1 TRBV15 CATSRMTGTDTQYF TGTGCCACCAGCAGGATGACAGGGACAGATACGCAGTATTTT
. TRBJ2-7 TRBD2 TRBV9 CASSVAPGGPHEQYF TGTGCCAGCAGCGTAGCACCGGGGGGGCCACACGAGCAGTACTTC
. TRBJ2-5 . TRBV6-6 CASSSSRGPQETQYF TGTGCCAGCAGTTCCAGCAGGGGCCCCCAAGAGACCCAGTACTTC
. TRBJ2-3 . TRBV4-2 CASSESTVSTDTQYF TGTGCCAGCAGCGAATCGACAGTAAGCACAGATACGCAGTATTTT
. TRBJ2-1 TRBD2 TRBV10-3 CAISPGTSGGVNEQFF TGTGCCATCAGTCCCGGGACTAGCGGGGGGGTTAATGAGCAGTTCTTC
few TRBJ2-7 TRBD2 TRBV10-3 CAISESRLAGYEQYF TGTGCCATCAGTGAGTCGAGACTAGCGGGCTACGAGCAGTACTTC
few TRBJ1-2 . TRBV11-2 CASSLEIYGNGYTF TGTGCCAGCAGCTTAGAGATTTACGGGAACGGCTACACCTTC
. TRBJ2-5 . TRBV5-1 CASSSPTGRRMYQETQYF TGCGCCAGCAGCTCCCCGACCGGACGGAGAATGTACCAAGAGACCCAGTACTTC
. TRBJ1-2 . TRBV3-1 CASSQVPRAGYTF TGTGCCAGCAGCCAAGTTCCCAGGGCTGGCTACACCTTC
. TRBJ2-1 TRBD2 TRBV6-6 CASSSLGLRGGYNEQFF TGTGCCAGCAGTTCCTTAGGTCTTCGGGGGGGTTACAATGAGCAGTTCTTC
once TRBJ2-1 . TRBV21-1 CAIPTGSDEQFF TGTGCCATCCCGACAGGGTCGGATGAGCAGTTCTTC
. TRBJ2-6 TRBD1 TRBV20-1 CSVSSTGTSSSGANVQTF TGCAGTGTCTCATCGACAGGGACGTCGTCCTCTGGGGCCAACGTCCAGACTTTC